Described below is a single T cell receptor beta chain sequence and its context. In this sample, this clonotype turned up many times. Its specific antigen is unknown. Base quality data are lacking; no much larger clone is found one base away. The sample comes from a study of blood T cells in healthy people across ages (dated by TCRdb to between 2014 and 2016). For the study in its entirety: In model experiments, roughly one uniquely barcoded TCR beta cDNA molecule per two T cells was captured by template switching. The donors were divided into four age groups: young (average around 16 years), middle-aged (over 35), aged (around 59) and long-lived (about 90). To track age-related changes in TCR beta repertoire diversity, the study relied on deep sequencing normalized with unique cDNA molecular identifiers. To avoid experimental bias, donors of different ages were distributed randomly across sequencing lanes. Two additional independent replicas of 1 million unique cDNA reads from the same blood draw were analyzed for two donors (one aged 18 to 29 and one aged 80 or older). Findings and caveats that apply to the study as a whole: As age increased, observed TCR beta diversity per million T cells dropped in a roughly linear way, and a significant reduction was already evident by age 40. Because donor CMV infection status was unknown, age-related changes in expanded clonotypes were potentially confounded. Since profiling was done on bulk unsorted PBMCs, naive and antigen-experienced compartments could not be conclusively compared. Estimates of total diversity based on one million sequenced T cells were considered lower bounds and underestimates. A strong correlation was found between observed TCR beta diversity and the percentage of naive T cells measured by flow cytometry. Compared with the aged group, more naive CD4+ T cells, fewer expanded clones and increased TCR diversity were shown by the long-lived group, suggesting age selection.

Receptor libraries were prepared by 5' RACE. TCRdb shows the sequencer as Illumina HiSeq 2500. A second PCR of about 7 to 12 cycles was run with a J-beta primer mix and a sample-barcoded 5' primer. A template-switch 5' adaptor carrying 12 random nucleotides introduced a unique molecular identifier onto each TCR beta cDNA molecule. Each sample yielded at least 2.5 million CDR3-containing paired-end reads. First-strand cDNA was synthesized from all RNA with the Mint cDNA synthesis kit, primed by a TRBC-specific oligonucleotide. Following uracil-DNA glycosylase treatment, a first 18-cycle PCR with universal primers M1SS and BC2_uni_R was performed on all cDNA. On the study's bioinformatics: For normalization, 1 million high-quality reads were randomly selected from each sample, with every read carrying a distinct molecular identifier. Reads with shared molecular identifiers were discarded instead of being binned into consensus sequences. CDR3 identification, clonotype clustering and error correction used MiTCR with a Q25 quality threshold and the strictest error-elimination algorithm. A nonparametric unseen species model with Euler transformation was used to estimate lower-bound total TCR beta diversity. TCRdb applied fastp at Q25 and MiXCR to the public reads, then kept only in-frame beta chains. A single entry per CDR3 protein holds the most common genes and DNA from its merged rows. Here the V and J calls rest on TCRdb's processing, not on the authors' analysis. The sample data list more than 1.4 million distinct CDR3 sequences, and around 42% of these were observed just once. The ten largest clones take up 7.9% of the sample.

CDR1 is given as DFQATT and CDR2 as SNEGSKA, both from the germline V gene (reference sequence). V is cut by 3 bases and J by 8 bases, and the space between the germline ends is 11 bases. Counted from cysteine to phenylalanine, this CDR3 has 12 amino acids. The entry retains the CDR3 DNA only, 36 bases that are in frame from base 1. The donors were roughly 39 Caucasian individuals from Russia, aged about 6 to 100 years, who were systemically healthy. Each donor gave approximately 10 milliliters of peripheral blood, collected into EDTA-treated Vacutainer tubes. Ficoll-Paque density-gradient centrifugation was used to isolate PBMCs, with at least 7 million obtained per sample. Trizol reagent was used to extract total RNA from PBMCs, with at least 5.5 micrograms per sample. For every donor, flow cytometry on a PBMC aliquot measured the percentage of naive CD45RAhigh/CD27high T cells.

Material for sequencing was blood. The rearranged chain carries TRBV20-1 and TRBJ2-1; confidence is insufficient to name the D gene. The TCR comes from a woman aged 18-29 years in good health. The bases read TGCAGTGCTAGTCCCAGTGGCCATGAGCAGTTCTTC. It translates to CSASPSGHEQFF.